These T cell receptor beta chains were read from a single sample in a study of shared clonotypes between healthy human individuals. Libraries were prepared by immunoSEQ multiplex PCR; TCRdb keeps only in-frame clonotypes and omits some of them. The sample lists 530,000 or so clones, around 79% occurring once. Specimen: PBMCs. The receptor set was obtained from a woman between 40 and 55 years old in good health. Some clones in this sample may be carry-over from other donors' samples. Both conserved end residues are part of each CDR3. The D gene is left open where the match is weak. Size tells how often a clone was seen (once, few, many) or the class of an expanded clone, and some rows leave it out.

v_call: TRBV5-6
d_call: NA
j_call: TRBJ1-5
clone_size: NA
cdr3_nt: TGTGCCAGCAGCGTCGGACCTTATAGCAATCAGCCCCAGCATTTT
cdr3_aa: CASSVGPYSNQPQHF

v_call: TRBV4-3
d_call: TRBD1
j_call: TRBJ1-4
clone_size: NA
cdr3_nt: TGCGCCAGCAGCCAGACCACCGGACAGGGCGGCAATGAAAAACTGTTTTTT
cdr3_aa: CASSQTTGQGGNEKLFF

v_call: TRBV7-2
d_call: NA
j_call: TRBJ1-1
clone_size: NA
cdr3_nt: TGTGCCAGCAGCTTCCGGAACACTGAAGCTTTCTTT
cdr3_aa: CASSFRNTEAFF

v_call: TRBV28
d_call: TRBD2
j_call: TRBJ2-2
clone_size: once
cdr3_nt: TGTGCCAGCGGGTTTGGGCTAGCGGGATCCACCGGGGAGCTGTTTTTT
cdr3_aa: CASGFGLAGSTGELFF

v_call: TRBV9
d_call: NA
j_call: TRBJ2-1
clone_size: many
cdr3_nt: TGTGCCAGCAGCGTAGACGGGTACAATGAGCAGTTCTTC
cdr3_aa: CASSVDGYNEQFF

v_call: TRBV6-1
d_call: NA
j_call: TRBJ1-6
clone_size: many
cdr3_nt: TGTGCCAGCAGTGAAGTTTCAGGGGAACCCCTCCACTTT
cdr3_aa: CASSEVSGEPLHF

v_call: TRBV4-3
d_call: TRBD1
j_call: TRBJ1-4
clone_size: NA
cdr3_nt: TGCGCCAGCAGCCTCGGACAGGGAGAAGATGAAAAACTGTTTTTT
cdr3_aa: CASSLGQGEDEKLFF

v_call: TRBV7-7
d_call: NA
j_call: TRBJ2-5
clone_size: few
cdr3_nt: TGTGCTAGCAGCCCGACGGGCCTTCTTTCAGAGACCCAGTACTTC
cdr3_aa: CASSPTGLLSETQYF

v_call: TRBV11-3
d_call: NA
j_call: TRBJ1-2
clone_size: NA
cdr3_nt: TGTGCCAGCAGCCCCACCTTCGGGGAATATTATGGCTACACCTTC
cdr3_aa: CASSPTFGEYYGYTF

v_call: TRBV19
d_call: TRBD1
j_call: TRBJ1-5
clone_size: NA
cdr3_nt: TGTGCCAGTAGTTTAGGGACAGAGGGCAATCAGCCCCAGCATTTT
cdr3_aa: CASSLGTEGNQPQHF

v_call: TRBV6-5
d_call: NA
j_call: TRBJ2-7
clone_size: NA
cdr3_nt: TGTGCCAGCAGCGGTGGACTGCCCGTGGACGAGCAGTACTTC
cdr3_aa: CASSGGLPVDEQYF

v_call: TRBV9
d_call: TRBD1
j_call: TRBJ2-6
clone_size: NA
cdr3_nt: TGTGCCAGCAGCGACGGACAGGGGGCGCGGATTGGGGCCAACGTCCTGACTTTC
cdr3_aa: CASSDGQGARIGANVLTF

v_call: TRBV2
d_call: NA
j_call: TRBJ1-6
clone_size: NA
cdr3_nt: TGTGCCACGCGGGAGGGACCGAATTCACCCCTCCACTTT
cdr3_aa: CATREGPNSPLHF

v_call: TRBV7-2
d_call: TRBD2
j_call: TRBJ2-5
clone_size: NA
cdr3_nt: TGTGCCAGCACCCCTCGGGGGGGAGAGACCCAGTACTTC
cdr3_aa: CASTPRGGETQYF

v_call: TRBV7-7
d_call: NA
j_call: TRBJ2-5
clone_size: many
cdr3_nt: TGTGCTAGCAGCCCCGTTGGGGGAGAAGAGACCCAGTACTTC
cdr3_aa: CASSPVGGEETQYF

v_call: TRBV6-1
d_call: NA
j_call: TRBJ2-5
clone_size: NA
cdr3_nt: TGTGCCAGCAGTGTGGTAGGGGTGGTTGGAGAGACCCAGTACTTC
cdr3_aa: CASSVVGVVGETQYF

v_call: TRBV27
d_call: NA
j_call: TRBJ2-7
clone_size: NA
cdr3_nt: TGTGCCAGCAAACCGGTGGTCCGCTCCTACGAGCAGTACTTC
cdr3_aa: CASKPVVRSYEQYF

v_call: TRBV5-4
d_call: NA
j_call: TRBJ2-7
clone_size: NA
cdr3_nt: TGTGCCAGCAGCTCACCAGGGGCGGGACTGGACTCCTACGAGCAGTACTTC
cdr3_aa: CASSSPGAGLDSYEQYF

v_call: TRBV5-1
d_call: TRBD1
j_call: TRBJ2-7
clone_size: NA
cdr3_nt: TGCGCCAGCAGCTCCGGACAGGGATTCGGGCAGTACTTC
cdr3_aa: CASSSGQGFGQYF

v_call: TRBV10-1
d_call: TRBD2
j_call: TRBJ2-3
clone_size: once
cdr3_nt: TGCGCCAGCAGTGAGTTCAGGAGCGGGAGGGCCGGAGATACGCAGTATTTT
cdr3_aa: CASSEFRSGRAGDTQYF

v_call: TRBV28
d_call: NA
j_call: TRBJ2-3
clone_size: NA
cdr3_nt: TGTGCCAGCGAAGGGCCAGCAGATACGCAGTATTTT
cdr3_aa: CASEGPADTQYF

v_call: TRBV18
d_call: NA
j_call: TRBJ1-1
clone_size: NA
cdr3_nt: TGTGCCAGCTCGCCGGGAGGGAACACTGAAGCTTTCTTT
cdr3_aa: CASSPGGNTEAFF

v_call: TRBV28
d_call: TRBD2
j_call: TRBJ2-7
clone_size: NA
cdr3_nt: TGTGCCAGCAGCCCCTCCCTAGCGGGAAACTACGAGCAGTACTTC
cdr3_aa: CASSPSLAGNYEQYF

v_call: TRBV5-4
d_call: TRBD2
j_call: TRBJ2-5
clone_size: NA
cdr3_nt: TGTGCCAGCAGCTTGGCCGGCTTCTCGGCTAGCGGGAAAGAGACCCAGTACTTC
cdr3_aa: CASSLAGFSASGKETQYF

v_call: TRBV4-2
d_call: NA
j_call: TRBJ1-4
clone_size: NA
cdr3_nt: TGTGCCAGCAGCCAAGATATCTCTAGGGCTGCTAATGAAAAACTGTTTTTT
cdr3_aa: CASSQDISRAANEKLFF

v_call: TRBV5-1
d_call: NA
j_call: TRBJ2-3
clone_size: NA
cdr3_nt: TGCGCCAGCAGCTTGGGGGGGTTCACAGATACGCAGTATTTT
cdr3_aa: CASSLGGFTDTQYF

v_call: TRBV7-9
d_call: NA
j_call: TRBJ2-2
clone_size: NA
cdr3_nt: TGTGCCAGCAGCTTAGGGCTAGGAACTGGCGGGGAGCTGTTTTTT
cdr3_aa: CASSLGLGTGGELFF

v_call: TRBV7-2
d_call: NA
j_call: TRBJ2-7
clone_size: NA
cdr3_nt: TGTGCCAGCAGCCCTCCCGGGGGCAGGGCTATGGGCGAGCAGTACTTC
cdr3_aa: CASSPPGGRAMGEQYF

v_call: TRBV28
d_call: NA
j_call: TRBJ2-2
clone_size: NA
cdr3_nt: TGTGCCAGCAGTTATCCCACGGGGAGGATGAACACCGGGGAGCTGTTTTTT
cdr3_aa: CASSYPTGRMNTGELFF

v_call: TRBV27
d_call: TRBD1
j_call: TRBJ1-2
clone_size: NA
cdr3_nt: TGTGCCAGTGGGTATAGGACAGGGACTAATTTTGATGGCTACACCTTC
cdr3_aa: CASGYRTGTNFDGYTF

v_call: TRBV2
d_call: TRBD2
j_call: TRBJ2-7
clone_size: NA
cdr3_nt: TGTGCCAGCTCGAGCGGGAGTGCCTACGAGCAGTACTTC
cdr3_aa: CASSSGSAYEQYF

v_call: TRBV4-1
d_call: TRBD2
j_call: TRBJ2-2
clone_size: NA
cdr3_nt: TGCGCCAGCAGCCCCCGACTAGCAGGGACCGGGGAGCTGTTTTTT
cdr3_aa: CASSPRLAGTGELFF

v_call: TRBV4-1
d_call: NA
j_call: TRBJ1-1
clone_size: few
cdr3_nt: TGCGCCAGCAGCCAAGCCCAGAACACTGAAGCTTTCTTT
cdr3_aa: CASSQAQNTEAFF

v_call: TRBV19
d_call: TRBD2
j_call: TRBJ2-1
clone_size: NA
cdr3_nt: TGTGCCAGTAGGCCCTGGACTAGCCACAATGAGCAGTTCTTC
cdr3_aa: CASRPWTSHNEQFF

v_call: TRBV4-2
d_call: NA
j_call: TRBJ2-5
clone_size: NA
cdr3_nt: TGTGCCAGCAGCCAGAAGCTATACGAGACCCAGTACTTC
cdr3_aa: CASSQKLYETQYF

v_call: TRBV7-9
d_call: TRBD1
j_call: TRBJ2-7
clone_size: NA
cdr3_nt: TGTGCCAGCAGCTCAGCCGGGACAGACGCCGAGCAGTACTTC
cdr3_aa: CASSSAGTDAEQYF

v_call: TRBV11-2
d_call: TRBD2
j_call: TRBJ2-1
clone_size: NA
cdr3_nt: TGTGCCAGCAGCTTACACCGCGGGGGGGAGGGCCGGTACAATGAGCAGTTCTTC
cdr3_aa: CASSLHRGGEGRYNEQFF

v_call: TRBV9
d_call: NA
j_call: TRBJ1-1
clone_size: NA
cdr3_nt: TGTGCCAGCAGCCCGTCTTCCGGTCGTCAACCGAACACTGAAGCTTTCTTT
cdr3_aa: CASSPSSGRQPNTEAFF

v_call: TRBV19
d_call: TRBD1
j_call: TRBJ1-5
clone_size: NA
cdr3_nt: TGTGCCAGTAGTCCAACAGGGGGCGGTCAGCCCCAGCATTTT
cdr3_aa: CASSPTGGGQPQHF

v_call: TRBV28
d_call: NA
j_call: TRBJ2-5
clone_size: NA
cdr3_nt: TGTGCCAGCAGACCCCGGGTCAGGTACCAAGAGACCCAGTACTTC
cdr3_aa: CASRPRVRYQETQYF

v_call: TRBV27
d_call: NA
j_call: TRBJ1-1
clone_size: NA
cdr3_nt: TGTGCCAGCAGTTTGAGAGGGTTTGAGGGCACTGAAGCTTTCTTT
cdr3_aa: CASSLRGFEGTEAFF

v_call: TRBV19
d_call: TRBD1
j_call: TRBJ1-2
clone_size: few
cdr3_nt: TGTGCAACTACGGACAGGGCGACCGGCTACACCTTC
cdr3_aa: CATTDRATGYTF

v_call: TRBV11-1
d_call: NA
j_call: TRBJ2-7
clone_size: once
cdr3_nt: TGTGCCAGCAGCCGCACTCCCTCCGGGACCGGCTACTACGAGCAGTACTTC
cdr3_aa: CASSRTPSGTGYYEQYF

v_call: TRBV18
d_call: NA
j_call: TRBJ2-1
clone_size: NA
cdr3_nt: TGTGCCAGCTCATCCAAACAGGGTTCCTACAATGAGCAGTTCTTC
cdr3_aa: CASSSKQGSYNEQFF

v_call: TRBV7-2
d_call: TRBD1
j_call: TRBJ1-3
clone_size: NA
cdr3_nt: TGTGCCAGCAGGATGACAGGGGAGGAAAACACCATATATTTT
cdr3_aa: CASRMTGEENTIYF

v_call: TRBV27
d_call: NA
j_call: TRBJ2-1
clone_size: NA
cdr3_nt: TGTGCCAGCCACGGGAGCTCCTACAATGAGCAGTTCTTC
cdr3_aa: CASHGSSYNEQFF

v_call: TRBV19
d_call: TRBD1
j_call: TRBJ2-2
clone_size: few
cdr3_nt: TGTGCCAGTAGGAGGGGACAGGGGGTCAAGAACACCGGGGAGCTGTTTTTT
cdr3_aa: CASRRGQGVKNTGELFF

v_call: TRBV28
d_call: TRBD1
j_call: TRBJ1-5
clone_size: NA
cdr3_nt: TGTGCCAGCAGTCCAGGGGGTCGAGGCAATCAGCCCCAGCATTTT
cdr3_aa: CASSPGGRGNQPQHF

v_call: TRBV5-8
d_call: NA
j_call: TRBJ2-1
clone_size: NA
cdr3_nt: TGTGCCAGCGAGGGCAGAAAGGCGGCAGACAATGAGCAGTTCTTC
cdr3_aa: CASEGRKAADNEQFF

v_call: TRBV6-1
d_call: NA
j_call: TRBJ1-1
clone_size: NA
cdr3_nt: TGTGCCAGTGACAGTTGGGCTGAAGCTTTCTTT
cdr3_aa: CASDSWAEAFF

v_call: TRBV5-6
d_call: TRBD2
j_call: TRBJ2-7
clone_size: NA
cdr3_nt: TGTGCCAGCAGCTATCGCGCCGGACTAGCGTTCGAGCAGTACTTC
cdr3_aa: CASSYRAGLAFEQYF

v_call: TRBV7-8
d_call: TRBD1
j_call: TRBJ2-3
clone_size: NA
cdr3_nt: TGTGCCAGCAGCCGGGACAGGGGGCAGGATACGCAGTATTTT
cdr3_aa: CASSRDRGQDTQYF

v_call: TRBV29-1
d_call: NA
j_call: TRBJ1-2
clone_size: NA
cdr3_nt: TGCAGCGTAGTCCGGGACCCTACTGGCTATGGCTACACCTTC
cdr3_aa: CSVVRDPTGYGYTF

v_call: TRBV4-3
d_call: NA
j_call: TRBJ1-2
clone_size: NA
cdr3_nt: TGCGCCAGCAGCCAAGTTCCGGGATGGTGGGGCTACACCTTC
cdr3_aa: CASSQVPGWWGYTF

v_call: TRBV11-2
d_call: NA
j_call: TRBJ2-7
clone_size: NA
cdr3_nt: TGTGCCAGCAGCCCCGGGGGCCTCCCCCAGGGGGAGCAGTACTTC
cdr3_aa: CASSPGGLPQGEQYF

v_call: TRBV10-3
d_call: NA
j_call: TRBJ1-1
clone_size: NA
cdr3_nt: TGTGCCATCAGTGAGGGCAGATTGAACACTGAAGCTTTCTTT
cdr3_aa: CAISEGRLNTEAFF

v_call: TRBV30
d_call: NA
j_call: TRBJ1-5
clone_size: NA
cdr3_nt: TGTGCCTGGACGACAGGAGTAGGGAGCAATCAGCCCCAGCATTTT
cdr3_aa: CAWTTGVGSNQPQHF

v_call: TRBV27
d_call: TRBD1
j_call: TRBJ2-6
clone_size: NA
cdr3_nt: TGTGCCAGCAGCCCTAAGGACAGGGTCCTCACTGGGGCCAACGTCCTGACTTTC
cdr3_aa: CASSPKDRVLTGANVLTF

v_call: TRBV9
d_call: NA
j_call: TRBJ1-1
clone_size: NA
cdr3_nt: TGTGCCAGCAGCACGACGGGGGTGAGAAACACTGAAGCTTTCTTT
cdr3_aa: CASSTTGVRNTEAFF

v_call: TRBV4-1
d_call: NA
j_call: TRBJ1-5
clone_size: once
cdr3_nt: TGCGCCAGCAGCCAAGAATGGGACACCGTAGGGAATCAGCCCCAGCATTTT
cdr3_aa: CASSQEWDTVGNQPQHF